This T cell receptor (beta chain) was profiled in a study of post-analysis software for immune sequencing data. About the research overall: Relapsing-remitting, secondary progressive and progressive-relapsing forms made up the multiple sclerosis disease courses. Study results and caveats: Among roughly 5 TRBV segments more frequent in patients than controls were TRBV5-6, TRBV5-1 and TRBV20-1. Compared with controls, patients showed significantly lower normalized Chao1 diversity.

Trimming shortened V by 0 bases and J by 6 bases, and 10 bases separated the two germline ends. There are 14 residues in the CDR3. Germline loops: CDR1 LGHNA, CDR2 YNFKEQ. To note about this clonotype: Antigen: not known.

Tagging with unique molecular identifiers was a feature of the TCR beta cDNA libraries. TCRdb redid the calling of the PCR reads with MiXCR, one entry per CDR3 protein. This table holds about 190,000 distinct CDR3 sequences, over 25% found once. This receptor was obtained from a girl under 18 with multiple sclerosis. This sequence joins TRBV4-2 and TRBJ2-3, with D unresolved. The sample consisted of blood. The CDR3 DNA is TGTGCCAGCAGCCAAGAAGGCGTCGGGGATACGCAGTATTTT. It translates to CASSQEGVGDTQYF.